The 5 T cell receptor beta chains below come from one sample, sequenced in a study of blood T cell repertoires in COVID-19. Some clones are missing from TCRdb's copy, which holds only in-frame ones; the method was immunoSEQ multiplex PCR. The sample lists under 200,000 clones; roughly 79% were seen once. Sequencing was performed on peripheral blood. The source is a man aged 60 to 69 with active or convalescent COVID-19.

The chain joins TRBV7-2 to TRBJ2-7; possibly TRBD2 for D (6 bases). Germline values: CDR1 SGHTA, CDR2 FQGNSA. The CDR3 runs to 14 residues. Trimming pared 5 bases from V and 6 bases from J, leaving 17 bases between. CDR3 amino acids: CASSTGTGPIEQYF. The CDR3 DNA follows: TGTGCCAGCAGCACCGGGACTGGACCCATCGAGCAGTACTTC.

V and J are TRBV30 and TRBJ2-7; D may be TRBD1 (6 bases). The germline CDR1 and CDR2 sequences are GTSNPN and SVGIG (reference sequence). The CDR3 spans 14 residues. Deletions cut 8 bases from V and 0 bases from J, with 17 bases between. CDR3 in amino acids: CARDTAESSYEQYF. CDR3 sequence (DNA): TGTGCCCGGGACACAGCGGAGAGCTCCTACGAGCAGTACTTC.

The CDR3 DNA sequence: TGTGCAAGTCGCTTAGCCCCGCTGCGCGGGGGAATACAAGAGACCCAGTACTTC. Amino acid sequence: CASRLAPLRGGIQETQYF. The chain combines TRBV12-2 with TRBJ2-5; the DNA was not used to check the table's D call, TRBD2. TRBV12-2 is described as a pseudogene. The CDR3 is 18 residues long.

This clone was seen at least ten times. The J gene is TRBJ1-4, the V gene TRBV14, with TRBD1 matching over 7 bases. Looked up from germline, CDR1 is SGHDN and CDR2 is FVKESK. Trimming cost V 1 base and J 8 bases; bases outside gene matches: 13. The CDR3 sequence is 17 residues long. CDR3 region: CASSQAGGFGREEKLFF. DNA of the CDR3: TGTGCCAGCAGCCAAGCAGGGGGTTTCGGCCGGGAGGAAAAACTGTTTTTT.

This chain uses TRBV6-5 with TRBJ2-3; 11 bases are a match to TRBD2. V shed 8 bases, J shed 4 bases, and the junction held 5 bases outside the gene matches. The CDR3 loop spans 14 amino acids. Germline V CDR1 and CDR2: MNHEY, SVGAGI. CDR3 nucleotides: TGTGCCAGCGGAGAACTAGCGGGAGCAGATACGCAGTATTTT. This translates into CASGELAGADTQYF.